This is a list of T cell receptor beta chains from one sample in a study of identical twins. TCRdb reprocessed the 5' RACE reads with MiXCR, giving one entry per CDR3 protein. This sample has a few hundred thousand distinct CDR3 sequences, with roughly 9.7% found just once. These data also formed part of another study, on yellow fever vaccine responses in identical twins.

The sequencing sample was made of CD8+ T cells sorted from blood. These receptors were collected from a woman aged 18-30 years in good health. Each CDR3 is given with its conserved first and last residue.

>TRBJ2-2|TRBV7-8
CASRPTSGANTGELFF
>TRBJ2-7|TRBV29-1
CSVFLTGSYEQYF
>TRBJ2-7|TRBV4-3
CASSRGEGSPYEQYF
>TRBJ2-5|TRBV25-1
CASSDLRPVIGETQYF
>TRBJ2-1|TRBV4-3
CASSETSGSSEQFF
>TRBJ1-2|TRBV7-9
CASSPIRDPDYGYTF
>TRBJ2-5|TRBV7-6
CASSSYLTGIQETQYF
>TRBJ2-1|TRBV7-6
CARSPIPSGEQFF
>TRBJ2-2|TRBV29-1
CSALGGTNTGELFF
>TRBJ2-6|TRBV12-3/TRBV12-4
CASSTGTGFSGANVLTF
>TRBJ1-1|TRBV29-1
CSVEDLGEAFF
>TRBJ2-3|TRBV18
CASSHFSPDTDTQYF
>TRBJ2-3|TRBV11-2
CASSPGVAGADTQYF
>TRBJ2-2|TRBV20-1
CSARRTQGGRGTGELFF
>TRBJ2-3|TRBV29-1
CSVETGGLTDTQYF
>TRBJ2-7|TRBV7-2
CASSLLAAFDEQYF
>TRBJ2-1|TRBV10-3
CAISPWGWGEQFF
>TRBJ2-5|TRBV9
CASIPGDTKETQYF
>TRBJ2-1|TRBV5-1
CASSEGLAATNEQFF
>TRBJ2-7|TRBV3-1
CASSQELTGYEQYF
>TRBJ2-5|TRBV10-3
CAISRDLLQETQYF
>TRBJ2-2|TRBV10-3
CAISESRGGTGELFF
>TRBJ2-1|TRBV6-2/TRBV6-3
CASSYSRPPLEQFF
>TRBJ2-7|TRBV10-1
CARRTHTEQYF
>TRBJ2-7|TRBV7-2
CASSLAHSAGAGVQYF
>TRBJ2-1|TRBV7-9
CASSQPGSSYNEQFF
>TRBJ1-4|TRBV28
CASSLPEKGTGDEKLFF
>TRBJ2-7|TRBV7-9
CASSPSFEQYF
>TRBJ2-7|TRBV6-4
CASNPPRLAGAPAYSQQGYEQYF
>TRBJ2-3|TRBV7-3
CASSLGLSGVVDTQYF
>TRBJ1-4|TRBV18
CASSSLKNEKLFF
>TRBJ2-3|TRBV4-3
CASSQDRDPRDTQYF
>TRBJ2-6|TRBV12-3/TRBV12-4
CASSTTVAGANVLTF
>TRBJ1-1|TRBV29-1
CSVAEPAGPEAFF
>TRBJ2-3|TRBV7-3
CASSLTAGTDTQYF
>TRBJ2-7|TRBV28
CASSSLPGAIEQYF
>TRBJ2-7|TRBV4-3
CASSLERESSYEQYF